This TCR beta chain was identified in a study of blood T cell repertoires in COVID-19. Study summary: Collection of acute and convalescent COVID-19 samples took place in the United States, Italy and Spain. PBMCs, B-cell-depleted T cells, or T cells were the source of the cDNA or gDNA that made up the material.

As handled by the study authors: Using reference gene primer amplification, nucleated cell counts were estimated. The method was immunoSEQ multiplex PCR; TCRdb's version includes in-frame clones alone and lacks a portion of them. The DNA was the basis for D and trimming; V, J and clone size are from that table. Seen here are 450,000 to 500,000 clones, approximately 85% observed once, and the top ten hold 3% to 3.5%. V gave up 0 bases and J gave up 3 bases; unmatched junction bases: 13. Germline lookup yields CDR1 LGHDT and CDR2 YNNKEL (reference sequence). CDR3 length: 19 residues. The sample taken for sequencing was peripheral blood. The sequence was obtained from a human donor in a cohort sampled during active COVID-19. The chain links TRBV3-1 (or the pseudogene TRBV3-2) to TRBJ2-3; 9 bases agree with TRBD2. The CDR3 loop reads CASSQDSLSAGGRTDTQYF. The CDR3 nucleotides are TGTGCCAGCAGCCAAGATTCCCTCTCCGCGGGAGGGCGTACAGATACGCAGTATTTT.